A single sample is the source of the 15 T cell receptor beta chains below, sequenced in a study of blood T cell repertoires in COVID-19. Sequencing used immunoSEQ multiplex PCR; TCRdb keeps in-frame clones, though not all of them. The sample holds approximately 150,000 clones, 75% to 90% seen once. Specimen: peripheral blood. These receptors were taken from a woman in her sixties or seventies with active or convalescent COVID-19.

The chain uses TRBV7-2 and TRBJ1-4, with TRBD1 identical over 9 bases. The CDR3 consists of 14 residues. Germline V gives CDR1 SGHTA, CDR2 FQGNSA. V lost 5 bases and J lost 5; bases outside the gene matches: 3. CDR3 sequence reads: CASSRDRGNEKLFF. In nucleotides, the CDR3 is TGTGCCAGCAGCCGCGACAGGGGGAATGAAAAACTGTTTTTT.

V and J are TRBV19 and TRBJ2-5; 7 bases match TRBD2. This CDR3 is built from 14 residues. V shed 3 bases and J 5 bases; nucleotides not matched to a gene: 6. CDR1 and CDR2 (germline): LNHDA, SQIVND (reference sequence). CDR3 coding DNA: TGTGCCAGTAGTATTGGGACTAAGGGGGAGACCCAGTACTTC. Encoded protein: CASSIGTKGETQYF.

This chain links TRBV6-1 with TRBJ2-7; 8 bases are shared with TRBD1. V lost 1 base to trimming and J lost 2 bases; unmatched junction nucleotides: 7. The germline V gene has CDR1 MNHNS and CDR2 SASEGT. This CDR3 is built from 16 residues. The CDR3 is CASSEGVRGHPYEQYF. CDR3 DNA sequence: TGTGCCAGCAGTGAAGGTGTCAGGGGGCACCCCTACGAGCAGTACTTC.

The chain has TRBV6-4 and TRBJ2-1; 8 nucleotides line up with TRBD2. Germline V lookup: CDR1 MRHNA, CDR2 SNTAGT. V gave up 3 bases and J gave up 7 bases; unmatched junction bases: 8. The CDR3 contains 15 residues. Here the CDR3 DNA reads TGTGCCAGCAGTGAAGGTATAGCGGGGCTAAATGAGCAGTTCTTC. This codes for CASSEGIAGLNEQFF.

The V call is TRBV5-4, the J call TRBJ2-5; D might be TRBD1 (7 bases). Germline assignment: CDR1 SGHNT and CDR2 YYREEE (reference sequence). The CDR3 length is 15 residues. Trimming pared 4 bases from V and 5 bases from J, leaving 18 bases between. The CDR3 loop is CASSRDLAGGETQYF. The CDR3 nucleotides read TGTGCCAGCAGCCGGGACTTAGCAGGGGGGGAGACCCAGTACTTC.

The V and J genes are TRBV3-1 (or the pseudogene TRBV3-2) and TRBJ2-2, with TRBD2 matching 7 bases. This CDR3 spans 17 amino acids. After removal of 5 bases from V and 4 bases from J, the junction contained 13 bases not matched to a gene. CDR1 is LGHDT, CDR2 YNNKEL, per germline (reference sequence). As DNA, the CDR3 is TGTGCCAGCAGCGCGTTTTCGGCGGGGGATCGCACCGGGGAGCTGTTTTTT. Protein: CASSAFSAGDRTGELFF.

The V gene is TRBV3-1 (or the pseudogene TRBV3-2), the J gene TRBJ1-1, with D unresolved. Per germline, CDR1 LGHDT and CDR2 YNNKEL (reference sequence). Trimming pared 6 bases from V and 10 bases from J, leaving 12 bases between. This CDR3 comprises 11 residues. The DNA of the CDR3 is TGTGCCAGCAGTCGCGGAGGGCGAGCTTTCTTT. This translates into CASSRGGRAFF.

V gene TRBV5-8 combines with J gene TRBJ1-2; D not resolved. Germline loops: CDR1 SGHTS, CDR2 YDEGEE. Trimming took 4 bases from V and 3 from J, leaving 4 bases between them. The CDR3 spans 11 residues. The CDR3, as DNA: TGTGCCAGCAGCCAATACTATGGCTACACCTTC. This translates into CASSQYYGYTF.

J is TRBJ1-1 and V is TRBV6-5, with 8 bases fitting TRBD1. V shed 9 bases, J shed 10 bases, and the junction held 7 bases outside the gene matches. Looked up from germline, CDR1 is MNHEY and CDR2 is SVGAGI. CDR3 length equals 11 residues. The CDR3 loop reads CASDRGRGAFF. As DNA, the CDR3 is TGTGCCAGTGACAGGGGTCGCGGAGCTTTCTTT.

The chain employs TRBV4-3 and TRBJ1-3; 8 bases fit TRBD1. Germline lookup yields CDR1 LGHNA and CDR2 YSLEER. V was pared by 0 bases and J by 3 bases, with 7 bases of the junction left unmatched. This CDR3 has 17 residues. CDR3 in DNA: TGCGCCAGCAGCCAAGATCGGCAGACAGGGGTTGGAAACACCATATATTTT. Its protein product is CASSQDRQTGVGNTIYF.

This sequence joins TRBV7-9 and TRBJ1-5; the D gene is possibly TRBD1 (6 bases). The CDR3 sequence is 16 residues long. The germline V and J ends were trimmed by 1 base and 3 bases, with 13 bases remaining between them. The germline CDR1 and CDR2 sequences are SEHNR and FQNEAQ (reference sequence). In DNA form, the CDR3 reads TGTGCCAGCAGCTTAGGGACAGCTATCTACAATCAGCCCCAGCATTTT. Protein: CASSLGTAIYNQPQHF.

The chain is built from TRBV30 and TRBJ1-1; TRBD1 might be the D (6 bases). The germline CDR1 and CDR2 sequences are GTSNPN and SVGIG (reference sequence). CDR3 size: 12 residues. Here the CDR3 reads CAWDILNTEAFF. Here the CDR3 DNA reads TGTGCATGGGACATATTGAACACTGAAGCTTTCTTT.

The chain employs TRBV10-3 and TRBJ2-3, with D perhaps matching TRBD2 (6 bases). The CDR3 spans 15 residues. V gave up 7 bases and J gave up 2 bases, with 16 bases separating them. CDR1 and CDR2 (germline): ENHRY, SYGVKD. In DNA, the CDR3 is TGTGCCATCACGCCGGGGCTAGCGAACACAGATACGCAGTATTTT. It codes for CAITPGLANTDTQYF.

This chain links TRBV6-2 or TRBV6-3 with TRBJ2-7; the match to TRBD2 covers 13 bases. The trim removed 4 bases at V and 0 bases at J, leaving 6 bases unmatched. CDR3 length equals 17 residues. Germline CDR1 reads MNHEY; CDR2 reads SVGEGT. The CDR3 here is CASSSGLAGKGSYEQYF. The CDR3 nucleotides read TGTGCCAGCAGTTCGGGACTAGCGGGAAAAGGCTCCTACGAGCAGTACTTC.

The J gene is TRBJ1-2, the V gene TRBV7-9, with D maybe TRBD1 (6 bases). The CDR3 runs to 15 residues. V was cut by 5 bases and J by 7 bases, with 20 bases left in between. Looked up from germline, CDR1 is SEHNR and CDR2 is FQNEAQ (reference sequence). The CDR3 DNA is TGTGCCAGCAGCATTCCGGACAGCGGGGGAGGTGGCTACACCTTC. Its protein product is CASSIPDSGGGGYTF.